These 3 T cell receptor beta chains came from one sample sequenced in a study of tumor-infiltrating lymphocytes in primary liver carcinoma. Starting from 450 to 500 ng of total RNA, TCR beta cDNA was produced with a primer in the constant region. Modified slightly, ARM-PCR produced TCR beta libraries over three nested multiplex PCR rounds. With TRBV1-TRBV30 forward primers and a C-beta reverse primer, the first two PCR rounds were run for roughly 9 cycles each. One entry per CDR3 protein, called by TCRdb with MiXCR from the multiplex PCR reads. This sample carries about 200,000 distinct CDR3 sequences, roughly two thirds of them seen once, and the ten largest clones take 6% to 8.5%. RNA isolated from unsorted whole blood supplied the blood RNA, with germline DNA also extracted. The sequenced sample was peripheral blood. These receptors were collected from a woman aged 60-70 years with primary liver carcinoma and hepatitis B virus infection.

V and J are TRBV2 and TRBJ1-2, with no clear D. V dropped 1 base and J dropped 4 bases, with 7 bases sitting between them. Germline V gene sequence: CDR1 SNHLY, CDR2 FYNNEI. The CDR3 has 13 amino acids. The CDR3 DNA sequence: TGTGCCAGCAGTGAAGGACGGCGCTATGGCTACACCTTC. This encodes CASSEGRRYGYTF.

This clonotype has just a few counts. A much larger clone differs by one base, so this may be a read error. The conserved phenylalanine or tryptophan normally closing the CDR3 is absent here, so this likely arose from a read error. This chain joins TRBV29-1 and TRBJ1-1; a weak D match, TRBD1 (6 bases). The CDR3 has 12 amino acids. The V end lost 5 bases, the J end lost 6 bases, and 13 bases lay between the germline ends. Per the germline V gene, CDR1 is SQVTM and CDR2 is ANQGSEA. CDR3 DNA sequence: TGCAGCGTTATAGGGGGGCTCGCTGAAGCTTTCTCT. Translating gives CSVIGGLAEAFS.

The chain recombines TRBV6-1 with TRBJ1-2; D is undetermined. The CDR3 is 12 residues long. From germline, CDR1 is MNHNS and CDR2 SASEGT. The V end was cut by 4 bases, the J end by 6 bases, with 9 bases between. The CDR3 bases are TGTGCCAGCAGTGTACAGTTACATGGCTACACCTTC. Amino acids: CASSVQLHGYTF.